This note documents a single T cell receptor beta chain sequence. This sample was included in a study of technical replicates of blood from a few donors. The CDR3 is 13 amino acids. Trimming took 0 bases from V and 5 from J, leaving 8 bases between them. Germline V gene data show CDR1 as SGHRS and CDR2 as YFSETQ. Produced via immunoSEQ multiplex PCR; TCRdb's table is partial and in-frame only. The sample includes over 75,000 clones, around 97% of them seen just once. J is TRBJ2-5 and V is TRBV5-1; no reliable D call. Source material: T cells isolated from PBMCs. The TCR was taken from a human donor in good health. CDR3 nucleotide sequence: TGCGCCAGCAGCTTGGAGTCGGAGGAGACCCAGTACTTC. Translating gives CASSLESEETQYF. The full variable domain, its missing parts supplied by reference TRBV5-1 and TRBJ2-5, is KAGVTQTPRYLIKTRGQQVTLSCSPISGHRSVSWYQQTPGQGLQFLFEYFSETQRNKGNFPGRFSGRQFSNSRSEMNVSTLELGDSALYLCASSLESEETQYFGPGTRLLVL.